This entry concerns a single T cell receptor beta chain. Its antigen is currently unknown. Libraries were prepared by immunoSEQ multiplex PCR; TCRdb keeps only in-frame clonotypes and omits some of them. The sample holds about 110,000 clones, 92% seen once. V gave up 4 bases and J gave up 1 base, with 14 bases separating them. The V gene's germline CDR1 is SNHLY and CDR2 FYNNEI. The CDR3 length is 16 residues. This record belongs to a study of T cell responses to AZD1222 COVID-19 vaccine. The study's findings and limits: Across the whole spike, CD4 TCRs peaked at regions 160-218 and 743-854. White British ancestry dominated among donors, who included more females, and clonal diversity was possibly underestimated.

The sequence came from an adult in good health. The sample in question was peripheral blood, obtained on day 0 of AZD1222 vaccination. V usage is TRBV2 and J usage is TRBJ1-3; D might be TRBD1 (5 bases). CDR3 coding DNA: TGTGCCAGCAGTGTTTATCAGGGTCGGTCTGGAAACACCATATATTTT. This codes for CASSVYQGRSGNTIYF.